What follows are 20 T cell receptor beta chains derived from one specimen sequenced in a study of post-analysis software for immune sequencing data. Included in the TCR beta cDNA libraries were unique molecular identifiers. One entry per CDR3 protein, called by TCRdb with MiXCR from the PCR reads. This table holds fewer than 700,000 distinct CDR3 sequences, 44% found once. Whole-study results and caveats: Included in a set of five TRBV segments more frequent in patients than controls were TRBV5-6, TRBV5-1 and TRBV20-1.

These TCRs' antigens remain unknown. Sequences were obtained from blood. All receptors come from a girl aged 10 to 17 with multiple sclerosis.

The rearrangement links TRBV12-3 or TRBV12-4 to TRBJ2-3; a weak D match, TRBD2 (5 bases). The V end lost 6 bases, the J end lost 5 bases, and 18 bases lay between the germline ends. The CDR3 covers 15 residues. In nucleotides, the CDR3 is TGTGCCAGCAGCCTCGCCCACGGGGTTGGAGATACGCAGTATTTT. It encodes CASSLAHGVGDTQYF.

The V call is TRBV7-9, the J call TRBJ1-1; 10 bases are a match to TRBD1. V gave up 6 bases and J gave up 0 bases; unmatched junction bases: 19. The CDR3 totals 20 residues. Germline CDR1 reads SEHNR; CDR2 reads FQNEAQ (reference sequence). The CDR3 DNA reads TGTGCCAGCAGTCCAACCCATACGCCGGGACAGGGGAGGATGAACACTGAAGCTTTCTTT. Encoded protein: CASSPTHTPGQGRMNTEAFF.

The CDR3 nucleotides are TGCAGCGTTGGTGGTCTAGCGGACTACGAGCAGTACTTC. Translated: CSVGGLADYEQYF. This chain connects TRBV29-1 to TRBJ2-7; 7 nucleotides agree with TRBD2. V lost 4 bases, J lost 3 bases, and 6 bases stayed unmatched. From germline, CDR1 is SQVTM and CDR2 ANQGSEA. CDR3 size: 13 residues.

This clonotype showed up many times. The chain joins TRBV9 to TRBJ2-4; D may match TRBD1 or TRBD2 (5 bases each). TRBJ2-5 explains the end of the DNA better; the J call may be wrong. The CDR3 totals 13 residues. Germline V CDR1 and CDR2: SGDLS, YYNGEE. The CDR3 nucleotides are TGTGCCAGCAGCGTAGCTGGGGGAGAGACCCAGTACTTC. It specifies CASSVAGGETQYF.

This clonotype was picked up a small number of times. The chain recombines TRBV20-1 with TRBJ2-5, with 9 positions matching TRBD2. The DNA end lines up better with TRBJ2-7; the J call may be wrong. The germline V gene has CDR1 DFQATT and CDR2 SNEGSKA (reference sequence). The CDR3 runs 16 residues. CDR3 protein: CSARTQGGRALVEQYF. The CDR3 DNA reads as TGCAGTGCTAGAACCCAGGGCGGGAGGGCCTTGGTCGAGCAGTACTTC.

The gene calls are TRBV29-1 and TRBJ2-7; TRBD2 matches 7 bases. CDR3 length equals 15 residues. V trimming: 6 bases; J trimming: 2 bases; junction bases outside the gene matches: 13. Germline CDR1 reads SQVTM; CDR2 reads ANQGSEA. The CDR3 bases are TGCAGCGTCACTGGGGAGGGCGGGAGCCCCTACGAGCAGTACTTC. Amino acids: CSVTGEGGSPYEQYF.

The chain recombines TRBV5-5 with TRBJ2-7; tentative D call: TRBD1 (6 bases). The CDR3 sequence is 14 residues long. Trimming took off 3 bases at V and 2 bases at J, with 12 bases between the two ends. Germline CDR1 reads SGHKS; CDR2 reads YYEKEE (reference sequence). The CDR3 reads CASSYETGTYEQYF. The CDR3 DNA is TGTGCCAGCAGCTACGAGACAGGTACCTACGAGCAGTACTTC.

This chain links TRBV5-6 with TRBJ2-5; D gene uncertain. Germline V gene lookup returns CDR1 SGHDT and CDR2 YYEEEE. The V end lost 3 bases, the J end lost 0 bases, and 9 bases lay between the germline ends. The CDR3 runs to 14 residues. CDR3: CASSSPPYQETQYF. Here the CDR3 DNA reads TGTGCCAGCAGCTCGCCGCCGTACCAAGAGACCCAGTACTTC.

V is TRBV6-1 and J is TRBJ2-3, with 7 bases that match TRBD2. V trimming: 7 bases; J trimming: 2 bases; junction bases outside the gene matches: 6. This CDR3 region has 14 residues. From germline, CDR1 is MNHNS and CDR2 SASEGT. CDR3 loop: CASTGRGDTDTQYF. The CDR3 coding sequence is TGTGCCAGCACCGGCCGGGGGGACACAGATACGCAGTATTTT.

This clonotype has only a few counts. The J gene is TRBJ2-1, the V gene TRBV11-3; TRBD2 agrees at 13 bases. CDR1 is SGHNT, CDR2 YENEEA, per germline. The CDR3 contains 15 residues. Trimming took 5 bases from V and 10 from J; bases not matched to a gene: 8. The chain's CDR3 is CASSPRTSGGIEQFF. In DNA, the CDR3 is TGTGCCAGCAGCCCCAGGACTAGCGGGGGAATAGAGCAGTTCTTC. The complete variable domain, with remaining parts taken from reference TRBV11-3 and TRBJ2-1, reads EAGVVQSPRYKIIEKKQPVAFWCNPISGHNTLYWYLQNLGQGPELLIRYENEEAVDDSQLPKDRFSAERLKGVDSTLKIQPAELGDSAVYLCASSPRTSGGIEQFFGPGTRLTVL.

This clonotype has a single count. The chain employs TRBV7-6 and TRBJ2-7; 7 positions match TRBD1. The ends lost 5 bases at V and 7 bases at J; junction bases unmatched: 14. The CDR3 is 15 residues long. Germline V lookup: CDR1 SGHVS, CDR2 FNYEAQ. The CDR3 sequence is CASSLVEGASREQYF. CDR3 DNA sequence: TGTGCCAGCAGCCTCGTAGAGGGGGCTTCGAGGGAGCAGTACTTC.

This clonotype was counted a few times. The V gene is TRBV14, the J gene TRBJ2-4; weak D call: TRBD1 (5 bases). CDR3 length: 19 residues. The V gene's germline CDR1 is SGHDN and CDR2 FVKESK. The germline V and J ends were trimmed by 0 bases and 1 base, with 19 bases remaining between them. CDR3 bases: TGTGCCAGCAGCCAAGATCAAAAGCAGGGCAAGGCGGCCAAAAACATTCAGTACTTC. Translating it yields CASSQDQKQGKAAKNIQYF.

V and J are TRBV3-1 and TRBJ2-5; 10 bases line up with TRBD2. The end of the DNA fits TRBJ2-7 better, so the J call may be wrong. Germline CDR1 and CDR2: LGHDT and YNNKEL (reference sequence). The CDR3 length is 14 residues. CDR3 region: CASSPLAGEGEQYF. The DNA of the CDR3 is TGTGCCAGCAGCCCTCTAGCGGGAGAAGGCGAGCAGTACTTC.

This clonotype occurred a few times. V usage is TRBV5-1 and J usage is TRBJ1-2; possibly TRBD1 for D (5 bases). CDR3 size: 13 residues. V was pared by 5 bases and J by 5 bases, with 13 bases between. Germline loops: CDR1 SGHRS, CDR2 YFSETQ. CDR3 loop: CASSSSGVYGYTF. The CDR3 region has the DNA TGCGCCAGCAGTTCCTCGGGGGTGTATGGCTACACCTTC. The full variable domain, with the rest looked up from reference TRBV5-1 and TRBJ1-2, is KAGVTQTPRYLIKTRGQQVTLSCSPISGHRSVSWYQQTPGQGLQFLFEYFSETQRNKGNFPGRFSGRQFSNSRSEMNVSTLELGDSALYLCASSSSGVYGYTFGSGTRLTVV.

The count of this clonotype is one. J is TRBJ2-4 and V is TRBV30; tentative D call: TRBD2 (5 bases). Per germline, CDR1 GTSNPN and CDR2 SVGIG (reference sequence). This CDR3 is built from 16 residues. Trimming removed 2 bases from V and 0 bases from J, with 14 bases in between. The CDR3 bases are TGTGCCTGGAGTTTTGTAGGGAGTCGAGCCAAAAACATTCAGTACTTC. Its protein is CAWSFVGSRAKNIQYF.

This chain connects TRBV12-3 or TRBV12-4 to TRBJ2-3; 7 bases map to TRBD2. J lost 8 bases, V lost 2 bases, and 7 bases had no gene match. The CDR3 totals 14 residues. The chain's CDR3 is CASSLSAGEATQYF. The CDR3 region has the DNA TGTGCCAGCAGTTTAAGTGCGGGAGAGGCTACGCAGTATTTT.

The rearrangement uses TRBV29-1 and TRBJ2-7; no definite D call. The ends were cut back, 2 bases at V and 0 bases at J, with 11 bases in the middle. CDR3 size: 14 residues. Looked up from germline, CDR1 is SQVTM and CDR2 is ANQGSEA. The CDR3 DNA reads as TGCAGCGTTGAAATAACAGATAGCTCCTACGAGCAGTACTTC. This translates into CSVEITDSSYEQYF.

This clonotype has just a few counts. The J gene is TRBJ2-5, the V gene TRBV7-2, with D unclear. Germline V lookup: CDR1 SGHTA, CDR2 FQGNSA. CDR3 length: 12 residues. Trimming stripped 5 bases from V and 11 bases from J, with 15 bases between. CDR3 in amino acids: CASSRPGSEQYF. DNA of the CDR3: TGTGCCAGCAGCAGACCCGGGTCAGAGCAGTACTTC.

The chain couples TRBV5-1 to TRBJ2-7; 12 nucleotides line up with TRBD2. Losses at the gene ends were 3 bases for V and 3 bases for J; bases not matched to a gene: 7. Germline CDR1 SGHRS, CDR2 YFSETQ. This CDR3 comprises 16 residues. This CDR3 reads CASSSSTSGGIYEQYF. For the CDR3, the DNA is TGCGCCAGCAGCTCCTCGACTAGCGGGGGTATCTACGAGCAGTACTTC.

The chain joins TRBV20-1 to TRBJ2-1; 9 bases map to TRBD2. V was pared by 3 bases and J by 4 bases, with 4 bases of the junction left unmatched. This CDR3 is 14 amino acids long. The germline V gene encodes CDR1 DFQATT and CDR2 SNEGSKA (reference sequence). The DNA for the CDR3 is TGCAGTGCTAGTGATAGCGGGAGTTACAATGAGCAGTTCTTC. Amino acids: CSASDSGSYNEQFF.